This T cell receptor (beta chain) was profiled in a study of shared clonotypes between healthy human individuals (dated by TCRdb to 2020 to 2022). Broadly, across the study: The cohort included a few men and a couple of women between 18 and 49 years of age. For each donor, CD4 naive and CD4 memory were each run on three plates, CD8 naive on two plates, and CD8 memory on one plate. To estimate repertoire size and how much clonotype sharing occurs between individuals, the study deeply sequenced the blood TCR repertoires of roughly 5 healthy adults. To increase sequencing depth and limit assay-specific biases, different laboratories used diverse techniques to prepare libraries and sequence TCR repertoires. Each donor's leukapheresis produced roughly between roughly 0.85 and 10 billion PBMCs.

Study-level results and caveats: Because the study included a small number of donors, the genetic and exposure-history diversity represented was limited. Around 5% of naive CD4, more than 3% of naive CD8, 2.3% of memory CD4, and over 0.35% of memory CD8 clonotypes were shared across several donors. Based on pairwise subsampling, the degree of clonotype sharing among donors was expected to be affected by sequencing depth. Incomplete sequencing was indicated by rarefaction of sorted-subset datasets, despite the large sequencing depth. Compared with non-shared clonotypes, clonotypes shared by all four sorted-subset donors had higher generation probabilities. Estimated clonotype richness was generally larger for naive than for memory subsets. Sampling was restricted to blood, and TCR repertoires in tissues likely differ from the TCR repertoires found in blood.

Using the deep immunoSEQ assay, multiplex PCR amplified TCR CDR3 regions from genomic DNA. For each cell subset, the extracted genomic DNA was distributed evenly across all wells of several immunoSEQ 96-well plates, and each plate served as one replicate. For sorted subsets, each replicate PCR was loaded with about 0.2 ug genomic DNA, equivalent to 25,000 to 30,000 T cell genomes. Purified libraries were quantified with a Qubit 3.0 fluorometer, sized on a Bioanalyzer 2100, and re-quantified with the KAPA Library Quantification kit. A separate single-read 150-cycle Illumina NextSeq 550 flow cell was used to sequence each immunoSEQ 96-well plate. The authors' pipeline ran thus. The immunoSEQ output contained only junctional sequences without quality scores, so filtering could not match that applied to full-length reads. Sequences were annotated with PyIR, a Python wrapper for IgBLAST v1.9, using IMGT germline references to assign V/J genes and CDR3. Reads with weak V/J assignments (E-value above 1e-6), missing CDR3, stop codons, out-of-frame junctions, or ambiguous translated residues were removed. V3J clonotypes were defined as sequences sharing an identical inferred V gene, J gene, and CDR3 amino acid sequence. Percentage overlap between repertoires was computed as shared unique clonotypes divided by the size of the smaller repertoire. RTK rarefaction, the Chao1 estimator, and Recon v2.1 estimates of unobserved clonotypes were used to assess repertoire richness. Generation probabilities for all TCRbeta clonotypes obtained by the gDNA method from a few donors were computed using OLGA. The source is immuneACCESS, and TCRdb retained only in-frame sequences with V and J called. Part of the clones is not carried over; for the studies checked, unresolved V genes explain less than half of this, and the remainder is unexplained. The DNA was the basis for D and trimming; V, J and clone size are from that table. This sample is represented by hundreds of thousands of clones; almost 97% of them were singletons. The leading ten clones occupy 0.055% to 0.075% of the sample.

Germline trimming: 5 bases from V, 4 bases from J; junction bases outside gene matches: 3. Via the germline V gene, CDR1 is MDHEN and CDR2 SYDVKM. From cysteine to phenylalanine, the CDR3 is 13 amino acids long. Just the 39-base CDR3 DNA is kept, in frame starting at base 1. Donors were healthy HIV-negative adults with no recently reported acute infections or vaccinations. All donors were Caucasian adults living in Nashville, Tennessee, USA. Magnetic negative selection was used to enrich CD4+ T cells, after which naive cells were positively selected on CD45RA and the negative fraction became the memory subset. Blood was collected by leukapheresis, and PBMCs were isolated by Ficoll-Histopaque density gradient centrifugation and then cryopreserved in liquid nitrogen vapor phase. Purity and quantity of every magnetically sorted T cell population were checked by analytical flow cytometry. Each sorted fraction had its genomic DNA isolated and then quantified by UV absorbance on a Nanodrop 2000c.

Notes on this clone: Its target antigen remains unknown. Nothing much larger sits one base from this clone, and base qualities are not available.

The origin of this receptor is a woman under 40 in good health. The chain is encoded by TRBV28 joined to TRBJ1-2; the central 8 bases match TRBD1. Specimen: naive CD4+ T cells sorted from blood. The sample's cell subset or site label is to be understood as: CD45RA+ positively selected. The DNA sequence is as follows: TGTGCCAGCAGTGTACAGGGGGGCTATGGCTACACCTTC. This codes for CASSVQGGYGYTF.